A single sample gave rise to the 8 T cell receptor beta chains below, sequenced in a study of cytomegalovirus exposure and HLA in healthy donors (dated 2017 in TCRdb). Library prep was done by the immunoSEQ multiplex PCR assay. A mixture of 60 forward primers for TCR Vbeta segments and 13 reverse primers for TCR Jbeta segments was used in the multiplex PCR. What TCRdb holds here is the immuneACCESS table cut down to in-frame rearrangements. Part of the clones is not present; checked against another copy, under half of the missing clones reflect an unresolved V gene, and the others are unexplained. In all, the sample holds more than 150,000 clones, and about three quarters of those were seen once. The top ten clonotypes cover 3.1% of the sample. The material sequenced was PBMCs. Receptors originate from a woman in her forties or fifties in good health and CMV-seropositive.

The chain combines TRBV21-1 with TRBJ2-7; the table's D gene call, TRBD2, was not cross checked with the DNA. TRBV21-1 is a pseudogene segment. The CDR3 has 13 amino acids. The CDR3 is CASSKTRRYEQYF. CDR3 DNA sequence: TGTGCCAGCAGCAAAACTAGGCGGTACGAGCAGTACTTC.

On this clone: The sample holds other DNA sequences that translate to the same CDR3. The chain joins TRBV7-9 to TRBJ1-2; maybe TRBD1 (5 bases). The V end lost 1 base, the J end lost 2 bases, and 5 bases lay between the germline ends. In germline, CDR1 is SEHNR, CDR2 FQNEAQ (reference sequence). The CDR3 consists of 13 residues. CDR3 sequence reads: CASSLGGNYGYTF. CDR3 DNA sequence: TGTGCCAGCAGCTTAGGGGGCAACTATGGCTACACCTTC. Together with reference TRBV7-9 and TRBJ1-2, the CDR3 gives the full variable domain: DTGVSQNPRHKITKRGQNVTFRCDPISEHNRLYWYRQTLGQGPEFLTYFQNEAQLEKSRLLSDRFSAERPKGSFSTLEIQRTEQGDSAMYLCASSLGGNYGYTFGSGTRLTVV.

The chain couples TRBV9 to TRBJ2-7; possibly TRBD2 for D (6 bases). The CDR3 is 16 amino acids. Trimming removed 2 bases at V and 5 bases at J, with 20 bases between. Germline CDR1 reads SGDLS; CDR2 reads YYNGEE. CDR3 sequence: CASSVTGIGGGDEQYF. CDR3 sequence (DNA): TGTGCCAGCAGCGTGACCGGGATCGGGGGTGGGGACGAGCAGTACTTC.

This sequence joins TRBV28 and TRBJ1-4, with 7 bases lining up with TRBD1. V lost 3 bases, J lost 6 bases, and 10 bases stayed unmatched. Germline V gives CDR1 MDHEN, CDR2 SYDVKM. This CDR3 is built from 16 residues. The CDR3 protein is CASSFSRQGIYEKLFF. In DNA form, the CDR3 reads TGTGCCAGCAGTTTCTCCCGACAGGGCATATATGAAAAACTGTTTTTT.

The chain employs TRBV7-9 and TRBJ2-6; 8 bases match TRBD1. Germline-derived CDR1 and CDR2 are SEHNR and FQNEAQ (reference sequence). The CDR3 has 17 residues. V lost 5 bases to trimming and J lost 2 bases; unmatched junction nucleotides: 8. CDR3: CASSRGSGGAGANVLTF. For the CDR3, the DNA is TGTGCCAGCAGCCGGGGGTCAGGGGGCGCTGGGGCCAACGTCCTGACTTTC.

V gene TRBV30 combines with J gene TRBJ2-5; 7 bases fit TRBD2. V shed 0 bases, J shed 2 bases, and the junction held 18 bases outside the gene matches. CDR3 length: 19 amino acids. The germline V gene encodes CDR1 GTSNPN and CDR2 SVGIG (reference sequence). CDR3 sequence: CAWSVWAGRPDVRQETQYF. CDR3 coding DNA: TGTGCCTGGAGTGTATGGGCCGGGAGGCCCGACGTCCGACAAGAGACCCAGTACTTC.

The chain recombines TRBV9 with TRBJ2-7; 8 bases are shared with TRBD2. The CDR3 spans 16 residues. Unmatched junction bases numbered 11, after V lost 0 bases and J lost 6 bases. Germline lookup yields CDR1 SGDLS and CDR2 YYNGEE. DNA of the CDR3: TGTGCCAGCAGCGTAGACCCCAGCGGGAGAGTGGGCGAGCAGTACTTC. Encoded protein: CASSVDPSGRVGEQYF.

This clone came up once. The chain has TRBV10-3 and TRBJ1-2; 8 nucleotides match TRBD1. Trimming at V came to 2 bases and at J to 3 bases, leaving 5 bases not matched to a gene. The CDR3 is 15 amino acids. In germline, CDR1 is ENHRY, CDR2 SYGVKD. As DNA, the CDR3 is TGTGCCATCAGTGAGCCGATACAGGGGGACTATGGCTACACCTTC. Translated, it gives CAISEPIQGDYGYTF.